Below are 32 T cell receptor beta chains sequenced from a single sample in a study of T cells in lung cancer brain metastases. TCRdb's table, derived via immunoSEQ multiplex PCR, lists solely in-frame clones and lacks some. The table has about 4,200 clones, 85% to 90% seen once; the top ten hold over 7.5%. Material: tumor tissue from the primary lung tumor. All receptors derive from a man between 60 and 75 years old with non-small cell lung cancer.

The chain is built from TRBV5-1 and TRBJ2-6; D ambiguous. Trimming stripped 5 bases from V and 1 base from J, with 4 bases between. CDR3 length equals 13 residues. The germline V gene encodes CDR1 SGHRS and CDR2 YFSETQ. The CDR3 DNA follows: TGCGCCAGCAGGGATTCTGGGGCCAACGTCCTGACTTTC. It translates to CASRDSGANVLTF. The full variable domain, its missing parts supplied by reference TRBV5-1 and TRBJ2-6, is KAGVTQTPRYLIKTRGQQVTLSCSPISGHRSVSWYQQTPGQGLQFLFEYFSETQRNKGNFPGRFSGRQFSNSRSEMNVSTLELGDSALYLCASRDSGANVLTFGAGSRLTVL.

This sequence joins TRBV28 and TRBJ1-5; 7 bases fit TRBD1. Germline CDR1 is MDHEN and CDR2 is SYDVKM. V shed 4 bases and J 6 bases; nucleotides not matched to a gene: 9. This CDR3 region has 15 residues. The CDR3 DNA is TGTGCCAGCAGTTCGCCCCGACAGGGCACTCAGCCCCAGCATTTT. This codes for CASSSPRQGTQPQHF.

The chain joins TRBV28 to TRBJ2-4; the match to TRBD2 covers 10 bases. Germline loops: CDR1 MDHEN, CDR2 SYDVKM. This CDR3 is built from 17 residues. V lost 5 bases and J lost 0; bases outside the gene matches: 7. CDR3 in DNA: TGTGCCAGCAGTGCCCCTAGCGGGGGTATAGCCAAAAACATTCAGTACTTC. Translated, it gives CASSAPSGGIAKNIQYF.

The J gene is TRBJ2-1, the V gene TRBV7-6; no reliable D call. Trimming pared 5 bases from V and 8 bases from J, leaving 16 bases between. The germline V gene has CDR1 SGHVS and CDR2 FNYEAQ. The CDR3 runs 14 residues. CDR3 loop: CASSQLDLLDEQFF. The CDR3 nucleotides are TGTGCCAGCAGCCAACTGGACCTGCTCGATGAGCAGTTCTTC.

This clone was seen more than once but under ten times. This chain links TRBV5-1 with TRBJ1-3, with 7 positions matching TRBD1. The V and J ends lost 3 bases and 0 bases, in that order; junction bases with no gene match: 3. Per germline, CDR1 SGHRS and CDR2 YFSETQ. CDR3 length equals 15 residues. In nucleotides, the CDR3 is TGCGCCAGCAGCTGGGGACAGAGCTCTGGAAACACCATATATTTT. Translation gives CASSWGQSSGNTIYF.

The chain couples TRBV11-2 to TRBJ2-1, with TRBD2 matching 8 bases. The V gene end was trimmed by 2 bases and the J gene end by 0 bases; junction bases not matched to a gene: 3. The CDR3 is 16 residues long. The germline V gene has CDR1 SGHAT and CDR2 FQNNGV. The CDR3 coding sequence is TGTGCCAGCAGCTTATTGAGCGGGAGCTCCTACAATGAGCAGTTCTTC. Translation: CASSLLSGSSYNEQFF.

This chain uses TRBV5-4 with TRBJ1-1, with TRBD1 matching 8 bases. J lost 0 bases, V lost 4 bases, and 8 bases had no gene match. This CDR3 is built from 16 residues. Germline CDR1 is SGHNT and CDR2 is YYREEE (reference sequence). As DNA, the CDR3 is TGTGCCAGCAGCCCTCCTCCGACAGGGGTGAACACTGAAGCTTTCTTT. Amino acids: CASSPPPTGVNTEAFF.

The genes are TRBV27 and TRBJ2-1; TRBD2 matches 13 bases. CDR1 and CDR2 from the germline V gene are MNHEY and SMNVEV (reference sequence). After removal of 6 bases from V and 7 bases from J, the junction contained 15 bases not matched to a gene. This CDR3 has 18 amino acids. The CDR3 DNA follows: TGTGCCAGCAGAACCGGGACTAGCGGGGCGGCTCGGGGTAATGAGCAGTTCTTC. Translation: CASRTGTSGAARGNEQFF.

This clone showed up just once. The V call is TRBV27, the J call TRBJ2-5, with TRBD1 matching 7 bases. The CDR3 has 15 residues. Germline trimming cut 5 bases from V and 4 bases from J; bases unmatched to any gene: 10. Germline values: CDR1 MNHEY, CDR2 SMNVEV (reference sequence). The CDR3 reads CASSTDRFRVETQYF. CDR3 sequence (DNA): TGTGCCAGCAGTACGGACAGGTTTAGGGTAGAGACCCAGTACTTC.

There are a few counts of this clone. The V gene is TRBV18, the J gene TRBJ2-4; TRBD1 aligns across 9 bases. V shed 6 bases and J 5 bases; nucleotides not matched to a gene: 5. The germline V gene has CDR1 KGHSH and CDR2 LQKENI. The CDR3 is 14 residues long. CDR3 coding DNA: TGTGCCAGCTCGCAAACAGGGGGCGAAAACATTCAGTACTTC. It encodes CASSQTGGENIQYF.

The gene calls are TRBV7-8 and TRBJ2-7, with 9 positions matching TRBD1. V shed 3 bases, J shed 3 bases, and the junction held 3 bases outside the gene matches. This CDR3 contains 14 residues. From germline, CDR1 is SGHVS and CDR2 FQNEAQ. CDR3 sequence: CASSLTGGDYEQYF. In DNA, the CDR3 is TGTGCCAGCAGCTTGACAGGGGGGGACTACGAGCAGTACTTC.

This rearrangement joins TRBV7-3 to TRBJ2-5, with 8 bases fitting TRBD2. The CDR3 spans 15 residues. Per the germline V gene, CDR1 is SGHTA and CDR2 is FQGTGA. V was clipped by 2 bases and J by 1 base; unmatched bases: 3. The CDR3 nucleotides read TGTGCCAGCAGCTTACTAGCGGGCTTCCAAGAGACCCAGTACTTC. This translates into CASSLLAGFQETQYF.

The chain links TRBV27 to TRBJ2-7; 7 positions agree with TRBD1. This CDR3 contains 15 residues. Losses at the gene ends were 5 bases for V and 0 bases for J; bases not matched to a gene: 7. Germline CDR1 and CDR2: MNHEY and SMNVEV (reference sequence). The CDR3 DNA reads TGTGCCAGCAGTCCCCGACAGGGATACTCCTACGAGCAGTACTTC. This sequence encodes CASSPRQGYSYEQYF.

This chain connects TRBV18 to TRBJ1-1; D unclear. The germline V gene encodes CDR1 KGHSH and CDR2 LQKENI. The CDR3 runs 15 residues. V lost 1 base, J lost 1 base, and 10 bases lay in between. The DNA for the CDR3 is TGTGCCAGCTCACCACGACGGGAGAGGAACACTGAAGCTTTCTTT. This encodes CASSPRRERNTEAFF.

This chain joins TRBV7-2 and TRBJ2-3, with D unclear. The CDR3 spans 12 residues. The germline V gene encodes CDR1 SGHTA and CDR2 FQGNSA. The germline V and J ends were trimmed by 1 base and 2 bases, with 1 base remaining between them. CDR3 sequence: CASSLDTDTQYF. The CDR3 coding sequence is TGTGCCAGCAGCTTAGACACAGATACGCAGTATTTT.

The rearrangement uses TRBV2 and TRBJ1-1; unclear D gene. Germline V gene data show CDR1 as SNHLY and CDR2 as FYNNEI. CDR3 length: 13 residues. V lost 1 base and J 3 bases, leaving 6 bases between the germline ends. CDR3 protein: CASSEERHTEAFF. The CDR3 nucleotides read TGTGCCAGCAGTGAAGAGCGACACACTGAAGCTTTCTTT.

As to this clone: Other DNA sequences in this specimen translate into the identical CDR3. V is TRBV5-1 and J is TRBJ2-1; tentatively, D is TRBD1 (6 bases). The CDR3 covers 15 residues. The V and J ends lost 1 base and 0 bases respectively, with 8 bases between them. Germline loops: CDR1 SGHRS, CDR2 YFSETQ. In DNA form, the CDR3 reads TGCGCCAGCAGCTTGAAAGGGGGCTCCTACAATGAGCAGTTCTTC. Residues: CASSLKGGSYNEQFF. Supplemented by reference TRBV5-1 and TRBJ2-1, the full variable domain reads KAGVTQTPRYLIKTRGQQVTLSCSPISGHRSVSWYQQTPGQGLQFLFEYFSETQRNKGNFPGRFSGRQFSNSRSEMNVSTLELGDSALYLCASSLKGGSYNEQFFGPGTRLTVL.

The chain is built from TRBV18 and TRBJ1-6; D not resolved. This CDR3 region has 13 residues. Trimming took 4 bases from V and 8 from J, leaving 9 bases between them. CDR1 KGHSH and CDR2 LQKENI come from the germline V gene. The CDR3 DNA sequence: TGTGCCAGCTCACGGGCCTCTGATTCACCCCTCCACTTT. As protein: CASSRASDSPLHF.

The chain couples TRBV5-4 to TRBJ1-2, with 8 positions matching TRBD1. V dropped 4 bases and J dropped 4; count of bases not matched to a gene: 6. The CDR3 runs to 14 residues. Germline loops: CDR1 SGHNT, CDR2 YYREEE (reference sequence). The CDR3: CASSIGQGLYGYTF. Written as DNA, the CDR3 is TGTGCCAGCAGCATCGGACAGGGACTCTATGGCTACACCTTC.

The chain carries TRBV7-9 and TRBJ1-3, with unresolved D. V lost 5 bases, J lost 3 bases, and 20 bases lay in between. This CDR3 has 17 amino acids. Germline V gene lookup returns CDR1 SEHNR and CDR2 FQNEAQ (reference sequence). The CDR3 here is CASSPGSLNLFGNTIYF. The CDR3 DNA sequence: TGTGCCAGCAGCCCCGGGTCCTTAAACTTGTTTGGAAACACCATATATTTT. The entire variable domain, with the rest obtained from reference TRBV7-9 and TRBJ1-3, is as follows: DTGVSQNPRHKITKRGQNVTFRCDPISEHNRLYWYRQTLGQGPEFLTYFQNEAQLEKSRLLSDRFSAERPKGSFSTLEIQRTEQGDSAMYLCASSPGSLNLFGNTIYFGEGSWLTVV.

The table lists this clone with a few counts. This sequence joins TRBV19 and TRBJ2-2; D is possibly TRBD1 (6 bases). V was shortened by 3 bases and J by 5 bases, with 13 bases between the two germline ends. The CDR3 length is 15 residues. Germline V CDR1 and CDR2: LNHDA, SQIVND (reference sequence). The CDR3 loop is CASSMGRGGTGELFF. In DNA, the CDR3 is TGTGCCAGTAGTATGGGAAGAGGGGGAACCGGGGAGCTGTTTTTT.

Comments on this clone: The junction does not match germline at one end; this may be a read error. This sequence joins TRBV6-1 and TRBJ1-4, with D possibly TRBD1 on 5 matching bases. The CDR3 covers 14 residues. Germline lookup yields CDR1 MNHNS and CDR2 SASEGT. The CDR3 DNA reads as TGTACCAGCAGTGACAGAAGGCAAAATGAAAAACTGTTTTTT. The encoded protein is CTSSDRRQNEKLFF.

V usage is TRBV28 and J usage is TRBJ2-5; D possibly corresponds to TRBD1 (6 bases). Germline lookup yields CDR1 MDHEN and CDR2 SYDVKM. V lost 2 bases, J lost 4 bases, and 11 bases lay in between. This CDR3 is built from 14 residues. CDR3 amino acids: CASSLGGWGETQYF. The CDR3 nucleotides read TGTGCCAGCAGTTTAGGGGGCTGGGGAGAGACCCAGTACTTC.

The rearrangement uses TRBV5-1 and TRBJ1-1; D call uncertain. The germline V gene encodes CDR1 SGHRS and CDR2 YFSETQ. The CDR3 runs to 15 residues. Trimming left V 6 bases short and J 1 base short, with 16 bases between. CDR3: CASTPLSTGNTEAFF. The CDR3 bases are TGCGCCAGCACCCCTCTCTCTACGGGGAACACTGAAGCTTTCTTT.

The rearrangement joins TRBV4-2 to TRBJ1-1; D is perhaps TRBD1 (6 bases). The germline gives CDR1 LGHNA, CDR2 YNFKEQ. V was pared by 2 bases and J by 6 bases, with 19 bases between. The CDR3 totals 16 residues. CDR3 residues: CASSQQNEGGGAEAFF. Here the CDR3 DNA reads TGTGCCAGCAGCCAACAAAATGAGGGGGGAGGGGCTGAAGCTTTCTTT.

The genes are TRBV6-1 and TRBJ2-1; D remains unclear. Looked up from germline, CDR1 is MNHNS and CDR2 is SASEGT. Trimming took 2 bases from V and 8 from J, leaving 16 bases between them. This CDR3 is 15 amino acids long. Written as DNA, the CDR3 is TGTGCCAGCAGTGAACCCAGAGTGGCACTCCATGAGCAGTTCTTC. Translating it yields CASSEPRVALHEQFF.

CDR3 loop: CASQRTAGNTIYF. The CDR3 DNA reads as TGTGCCAGCCAGAGGACAGCTGGAAACACCATATATTTT. The chain carries TRBV28 and TRBJ1-3; a possible D gene is TRBD1 (6 bases). From germline, CDR1 is MDHEN and CDR2 SYDVKM. The CDR3 is 13 amino acids. V was pared by 8 bases and J by 2 bases, with 10 bases between.

V is TRBV7-9 and J is TRBJ2-3, with 11 bases lining up with TRBD1. The CDR3 has 16 residues. The J segment lost 7 bases and the V segment lost 7 bases, leaving 13 bases of the junction unmatched. Looked up from germline, CDR1 is SEHNR and CDR2 is FQNEAQ (reference sequence). The CDR3 DNA reads as TGTGCCAGCATCCTCGGTTGGACAGGGGGCCCCAATACGCAGTATTTT. This gives the protein CASILGWTGGPNTQYF. The entire variable domain, with the rest obtained from reference TRBV7-9 and TRBJ2-3, is as follows: DTGVSQNPRHKITKRGQNVTFRCDPISEHNRLYWYRQTLGQGPEFLTYFQNEAQLEKSRLLSDRFSAERPKGSFSTLEIQRTEQGDSAMYLCASILGWTGGPNTQYFGPGTRLTVL.

The chain links TRBV7-2 to TRBJ2-2; 8 nucleotides agree with TRBD2. The CDR3 totals 16 residues. J was trimmed by 3 bases and V by 5 bases; bases with no gene match: 8. In germline, CDR1 is SGHTA, CDR2 FQGNSA. CDR3 sequence (DNA): TGTGCCAGCAGCCCAAACGGGAGGGCGGACACCGGGGAGCTGTTTTTT. It is translated as CASSPNGRADTGELFF. The whole variable domain, filled in from reference TRBV7-2 and TRBJ2-2, reads GAGVSQSPSNKVTEKGKDVELRCDPISGHTALYWYRQSLGQGLEFLIYFQGNSAPDKSGLPSDRFSAERTGGSVSTLTIQRTQQEDSAVYLCASSPNGRADTGELFFGEGSRLTVL.

The chain employs TRBV9 and TRBJ2-2; no clear D gene. Trimming removed 0 bases at V and 3 bases at J, with 9 bases between. Germline lookup yields CDR1 SGDLS and CDR2 YYNGEE. This CDR3 is 15 amino acids long. This CDR3 is CASSVEAVDTGELFF. DNA of the CDR3: TGTGCCAGCAGCGTAGAGGCAGTTGACACCGGGGAGCTGTTTTTT.

This chain joins TRBV7-2 and TRBJ2-2, with D perhaps matching TRBD1 (6 bases). The DNA end is more similar to TRBJ1-3, so the J call may be wrong. The CDR3 consists of 14 residues. Germline V CDR1 and CDR2: SGHTA, FQGNSA. This CDR3 reads CASSLAGGRNTIYF. The CDR3 nucleotides read TGTGCCAGCAGCTTAGCAGGGGGGAGAAACACCATATATTTT.

This chain uses TRBV5-3 with TRBJ2-5; D gene unclear. TRBV5-3 is an open reading frame, and its role is uncertain. The CDR3 runs to 13 residues. V lost 2 bases and J lost 5, with 10 bases in between. The CDR3 reads CARSLKSFETQYF. In nucleotides, the CDR3 is TGTGCCAGAAGCTTAAAGTCCTTTGAGACCCAGTACTTC.